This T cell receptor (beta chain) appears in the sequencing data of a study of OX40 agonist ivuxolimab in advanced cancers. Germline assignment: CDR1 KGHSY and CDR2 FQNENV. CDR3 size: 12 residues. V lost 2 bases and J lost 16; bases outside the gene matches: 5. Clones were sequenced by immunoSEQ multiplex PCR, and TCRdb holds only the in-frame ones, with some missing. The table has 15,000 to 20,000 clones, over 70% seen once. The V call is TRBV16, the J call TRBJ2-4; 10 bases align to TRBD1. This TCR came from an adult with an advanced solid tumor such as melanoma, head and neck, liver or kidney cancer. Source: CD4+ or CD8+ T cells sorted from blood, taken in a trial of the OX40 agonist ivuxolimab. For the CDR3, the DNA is TGTGCCAGCAGCCAAGACAGGGGGCGGTATTACTTC. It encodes CASSQDRGRYYF.